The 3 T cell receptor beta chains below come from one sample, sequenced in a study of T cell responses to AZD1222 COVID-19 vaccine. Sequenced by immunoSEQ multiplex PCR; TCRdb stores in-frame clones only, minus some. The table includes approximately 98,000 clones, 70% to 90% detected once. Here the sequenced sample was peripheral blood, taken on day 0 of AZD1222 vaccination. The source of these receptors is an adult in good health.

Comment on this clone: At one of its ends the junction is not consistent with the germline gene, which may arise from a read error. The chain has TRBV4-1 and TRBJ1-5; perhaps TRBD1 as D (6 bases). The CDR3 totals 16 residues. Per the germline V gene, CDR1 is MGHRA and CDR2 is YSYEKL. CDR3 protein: CASSQVRGPSNRPQHF. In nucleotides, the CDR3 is TGCGCCAGCAGCCAAGTGCGGGGGCCTAGCAATCGGCCCCAGCATTTT.

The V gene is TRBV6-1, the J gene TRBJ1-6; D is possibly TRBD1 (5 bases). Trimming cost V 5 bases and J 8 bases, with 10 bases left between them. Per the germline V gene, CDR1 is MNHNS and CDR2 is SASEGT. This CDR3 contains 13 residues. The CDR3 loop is CASSPKGHSPLHF. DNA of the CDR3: TGTGCCAGCAGTCCCAAGGGGCATTCACCCCTCCACTTT.

CDR3 DNA: TGTGCCAGCAGTTACTTCCAACAGGGGCGGCACAATGAGCAGTTCTTC. Amino acids: CASSYFQQGRHNEQFF. This chain connects TRBV6-5 to TRBJ2-1; 7 bases agree with TRBD1. J was trimmed by 5 bases and V by 1 base; bases with no gene match: 8. The germline CDR1 and CDR2 sequences are MNHEY and SVGAGI. This CDR3 spans 16 amino acids.